This T cell receptor (beta chain) is drawn from a study of Ad26.COV2.S vaccination and SARS-CoV-2 variants. For the study at large: Ad26.COV2.S was injected intramuscularly once or twice, 56 days apart. Study results and caveats: From the TCR breadth and depth analyses, total T cell responses may have been underestimated.

In germline, CDR1 is MNHEY, CDR2 SMNVEV (reference sequence). The V end lost 10 bases, the J end lost 5 bases, and 15 bases lay between the germline ends. This CDR3 has 12 amino acids. This clone was seen more than once but under ten times. What it binds is not known. Treatment defined: roughly 20 received Ad26.COV2.S at low or high dose, single or two shots; several received placebo; per-sample allocation not given. Sampling was done on day 63 after the first vaccine or placebo injection. The assay was immunoSEQ multiplex PCR, and TCRdb's table has in-frame clones only and misses some. The top ten clones hold 3% to 4% of a sample with 300,000 to 450,000 clones, 70% to 90% of them seen once.

The input for sequencing was peripheral blood, taken in a trial of Ad26.COV2.S vaccine versus placebo. The TCR was taken from a person between 18 and 60 years old who received the Ad26.COV2.S COVID-19 vaccine or a placebo. This chain joins TRBV27 and TRBJ2-7; the D gene could be TRBD1 or TRBD2 (6 bases each). The CDR3 is CATVGGQDEQYF. CDR3 bases: TGTGCCACCGTAGGGGGGCAAGACGAGCAGTACTTC.